This T cell receptor (beta chain) appears in the sequencing data of a study of regulatory T cells in long-lasting Graves disease. Study at large: The study enrolled newly diagnosed Graves' patients on antithyroid drugs under 3 months.

Building of the TCR beta libraries involved iRepertoire HTBI primers and Arm-PCR of CDR3 regions. TCRdb reanalysed the multiplex PCR reads using MiXCR and keeps one entry per CDR3 protein. The sample has roughly 380,000 distinct CDR3 sequences, about 14% seen once. In the case of this clonotype: Antigen specificity is unknown.

V was cut by 4 bases and J by 3 bases, with 18 bases left in between. The CDR3 loop spans 16 amino acids. CDR1 and CDR2 (germline): LNHDA, SQIVND (reference sequence). Specified time point: newly diagnosed GD, antithyroid drugs for less than 3 months. Extracted PBMC RNA gave rise to the TCR library. Study outcomes and limitations: Thyroid tissue was not studied; only peripheral blood was. Persistent Graves' patients showed a TCR diversity that was lower than that of newly diagnosed ones.

The receptor comes from a female donor with Graves disease. The gene calls are TRBV19 and TRBJ1-2; D unclear. The specimen was peripheral blood mononuclear cells (PBMCs), collected at new diagnosis, from a patient treated with antithyroid drugs. Here the CDR3 DNA reads TGTGCCAGTAGTACCTACCTGGGAGGGAGAGACTATGGCTACACCTTC. This sequence encodes CASSTYLGGRDYGYTF.